The T cell receptor (beta chain) described here comes from a study of cytomegalovirus exposure and HLA in healthy donors. Study conclusions and caveats: V- and J-gene trimming of TCR beta was linked (in a later analysis) to a missense DCLRE1C variant.

13 Jbeta primers and 60 Vbeta primers were used for the PCR. Data came from immunoSEQ multiplex PCR; TCRdb stores just in-frame clones and leaves some out. The sample lists about 120,000 clones, roughly 71% occurring once. A remark on this clone: The antigen is not known.

V was clipped by 5 bases and J by 0 bases, with 11 bases between them. Germline V gene data show CDR1 as MNHEY and CDR2 as SVGAGI. This CDR3 spans 15 amino acids. Material: PBMCs. The gene calls are TRBV6-5 and TRBJ2-1; TRBD2 might be the D (5 bases). This clonotype was sampled from a woman aged 40 to 55 in good health and CMV-seropositive. CDR3 residues: CASSPYGGSYNEQFF. DNA for the CDR3: TGTGCCAGCAGTCCCTACGGAGGCTCCTACAATGAGCAGTTCTTC.